The clone carrying this T cell receptor beta chain occurred many times. As yet, its antigen is unknown. TCR beta CDR3 regions were amplified from RNA. The HTBI primer set drove a first-round RT-PCR of the TCR CDR3. One entry per CDR3 protein, called by TCRdb with MiXCR from the multiplex PCR reads. Of some 300,000 distinct CDR3 sequences in the sample, 10% to 15% are singletons; the top ten hold roughly 8.5%. This sample was included in a study of T cells in Graves' hyperthyroidism and ophthalmopathy. Study observations and caveats: Blood also carried most thyroid clonotypes expanded above 0.001.

Between the trimmed V and J ends, which lost 10 bases and 4 bases, there was a span of 28 bases. In germline, CDR1 is MNHEY, CDR2 SMNVEV (reference sequence). CDR3 length: 17 residues. PBMCs were derived from approximately 10 ml fresh peripheral blood. The V call is TRBV27, the J call TRBJ1-2; maybe TRBD1 (5 bases). The clonotype was recovered from a woman in her 30s with Graves' hyperthyroidism that later progressed to Graves' ophthalmopathy. Sequenced sample: blood. This CDR3 reads CATSRWSDGTFGYGYTF. The CDR3, as DNA: TGTGCCACCAGCCGATGGTCGGACGGGACTTTTGGCTATGGCTACACCTTC.